This T cell receptor (beta chain) was sequenced during a study of immune evolution from preneoplasia to lung adenocarcinoma (dated by TCRdb to about 2021). About the full investigation: HLA loss of heterozygosity was seen in roughly 7%, 15% and 33% of AIS, MIA and ADC lesions, and in no AAH lesions. The study used immune gene expression, TCR sequencing and multiplex immunofluorescence to profile the immune contexture of lung adenocarcinoma precursors and invasive adenocarcinoma. Resected precursor lesions (AAH, AIS, MIA) and invasive adenocarcinomas were compared against paired morphologically normal lung tissue. The sample size was set by how many specimens were available, not by a prior power calculation. Whole exome sequencing and methylation data from the same cohort of nodules were integrated with the immune data. The overall cohort was made up of around 51 patients with pulmonary nodules who had surgical resection. The TCR sequencing data were obtained from about 51 patients. According to the study, 105 samples went through TCR sequencing. POLYSOLVER was used to infer Class I HLA alleles from exome data, while LOHHLA was used to detect allele-specific HLA loss.

The full study reports these points: Findings were based on association rather than direct causation; larger cohorts with long-term follow-up and longitudinal biopsies were deemed needed. Because every patient came from Japan and China, how well the results apply to Western populations was uncertain. The highest clonality was observed in normal lung, whereas higher T cell density and diversity but lower clonality appeared to be present in later-stage lesions. The highest T cell clonality was observed in KRAS-mutant nodules compared with EGFR-mutant or double wild-type lesions. Top T cell clone frequencies were highest in normal lung and appeared to decrease progressively from AAH through AIS, MIA and invasive adenocarcinoma.

Using the immunoSEQ hsTCRbeta Kit, TCR beta CDR3 regions were sequenced from DNA. For the original study's pipeline: The ImmunoSEQ Analyzer was used to analyse the TCR sequencing data. T cell clonality was defined as 1 minus Pielou's evenness, calculated on productive rearrangements. The inverse Simpson index, applied to productive templates, was used to measure T cell diversity. T cell density was defined as TCR beta template counts normalized to usable DNA, with usable DNA estimated by amplification and sequencing of housekeeping genes. TCR metrics were compared across histologic stages using two-sided Kruskal-Wallis tests. Held by TCRdb, this immuneACCESS table contains in-frame sequences only and omits some clones. Under half of the omission traces to an unresolved V gene where checked; the cause of the rest is unknown. Clone size and the V and J calls come from that table; the DNA yielded D and trimming. The sample table holds roughly 10,000 clones, of which around nine tenths were seen once. The ten largest clones take up 2.5% to 3.5% of the sample.

Turning to this clone: Its specific antigen is unknown. No base quality information exists; no much larger clone differs at one position.

The CDR3 sequence holds 15 residues, the cysteine and phenylalanine included. The read is trimmed to its CDR3 DNA, 45 bases read in frame from base 1. In the germline V gene, CDR1 corresponds to SQVTM and CDR2 to ANQGSEA. Trimming leaves V shorter by 2 bases and J shorter by 5 bases, with the junction holding 7 bases beyond the gene matches. The patients had resection in Japan or China between about 2013 and 2018. The histologic diagnosis of each case was independently confirmed on H&E slides by two lung cancer pathologists. Macro-dissection after pathologic assessment enriched premalignant or tumor cells for nucleic acid extraction. FFPE tissue was used for DNA isolation with the AllPrep DNA/RNA FFPE Kit.

The clonotype comes from a person aged 65 to 85 with invasive lung adenocarcinoma. Some clones in this sample may be carry-over from other donors' samples. The sequence joins TRBV29-1 to TRBJ2-5, with 11 bases in between that match TRBD1. The sequenced sample was FFPE invasive lung adenocarcinoma tissue. The cell subset or site label, as the study defines it: frankly invasive lung adenocarcinoma (ADC). The CDR3 protein sequence reads: CSVESDRGRAETQYF. The nucleotides are TGCAGCGTTGAATCGGACAGGGGGCGCGCGGAGACCCAGTACTTC.